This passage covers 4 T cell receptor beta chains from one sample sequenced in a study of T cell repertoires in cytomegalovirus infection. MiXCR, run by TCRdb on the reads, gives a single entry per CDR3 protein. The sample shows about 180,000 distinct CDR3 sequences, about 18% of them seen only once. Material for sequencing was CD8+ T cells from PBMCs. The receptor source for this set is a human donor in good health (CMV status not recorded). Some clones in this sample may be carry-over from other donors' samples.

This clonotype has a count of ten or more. The CDR3 sequence: CASSTQQEIDGRFNYNEQFF. The CDR3, as DNA: TGTGCCAGCAGTACCCAACAGGAGATTGATGGACGCTTCAATTATAATGAGCAGTTCTTC. The chain combines TRBV28 with TRBJ2-1; a possible D gene is TRBD1 (5 bases). Germline CDR1 and CDR2: MDHEN and SYDVKM. The CDR3 sequence is 20 residues long. V was trimmed by 5 bases and J by 7 bases, leaving 33 bases between them.

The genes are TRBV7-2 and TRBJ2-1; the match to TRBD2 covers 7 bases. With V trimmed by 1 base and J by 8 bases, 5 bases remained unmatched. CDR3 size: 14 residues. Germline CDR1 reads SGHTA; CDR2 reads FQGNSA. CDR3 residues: CASSLVEGRDEQFF. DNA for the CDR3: TGTGCCAGCAGCTTAGTGGAAGGGAGGGATGAGCAGTTCTTC.

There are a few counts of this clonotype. The CDR3 sequence is CASSRQSNEQFF. CDR3 DNA: TGTGCCAGCAGCCGACAGTCCAATGAGCAGTTCTTC. V and J are TRBV7-9 and TRBJ2-1; the D gene is possibly TRBD1 (5 bases). Trimming cost V 5 bases and J 6 bases, with 8 bases left between them. The CDR3 has 12 amino acids. CDR1 is SEHNR and CDR2 is FQNEAQ in the germline V gene (reference sequence).

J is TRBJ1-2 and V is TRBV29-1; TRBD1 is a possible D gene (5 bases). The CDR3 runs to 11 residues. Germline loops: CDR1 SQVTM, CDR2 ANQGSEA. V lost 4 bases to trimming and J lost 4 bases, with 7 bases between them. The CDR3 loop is CSVARGYGYTF. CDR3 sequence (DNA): TGCAGCGTTGCGAGGGGCTATGGCTACACCTTC.